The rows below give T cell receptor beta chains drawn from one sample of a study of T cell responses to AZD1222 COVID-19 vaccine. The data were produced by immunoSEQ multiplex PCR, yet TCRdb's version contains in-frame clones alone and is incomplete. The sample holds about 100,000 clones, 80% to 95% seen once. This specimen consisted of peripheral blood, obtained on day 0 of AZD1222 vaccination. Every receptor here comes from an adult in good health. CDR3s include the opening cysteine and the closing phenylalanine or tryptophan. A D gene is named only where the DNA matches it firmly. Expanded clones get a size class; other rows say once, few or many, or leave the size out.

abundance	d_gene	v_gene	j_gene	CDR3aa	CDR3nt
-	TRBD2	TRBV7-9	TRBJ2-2	CASSLGPGGNTGELFF	TGTGCCAGCAGCTTGGGTCCGGGGGGAAACACCGGGGAGCTGTTTTTT
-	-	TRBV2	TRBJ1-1	CASSARTGLRMYTEAFF	TGTGCCAGCAGTGCCCGAACAGGGCTTAGAATGTACACTGAAGCTTTCTTT
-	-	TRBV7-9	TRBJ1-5	CASSKGSSSNQPQHF	TGTGCCAGCAGTAAAGGGAGCTCGAGCAATCAGCCCCAGCATTTT
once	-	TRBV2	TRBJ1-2	CASATWAGNGYTF	TGTGCCAGCGCGACTTGGGCAGGGAATGGCTACACCTTC
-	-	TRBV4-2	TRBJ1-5	CASSQATTGQNQPQHF	TGTGCCAGCAGCCAGGCCACCACAGGCCAGAATCAGCCCCAGCATTTT
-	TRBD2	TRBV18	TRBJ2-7	CASSPRSGLAGHYEQYF	TGTGCCAGCTCACCACGCTCGGGGCTAGCGGGGCACTACGAGCAGTACTTC
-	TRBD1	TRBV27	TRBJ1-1	CASSSGQGRGNTEAFF	TGTGCCAGCAGTTCTGGACAGGGCAGAGGGAACACTGAAGCTTTCTTT
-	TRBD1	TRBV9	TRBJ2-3	CASTGTGSTDTQYF	TGTGCCAGCACCGGGACAGGTAGCACAGATACGCAGTATTTT
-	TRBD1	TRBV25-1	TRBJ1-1	CASSESTGDLIKNTEAFF	TGTGCCAGCAGTGAATCGACAGGGGATTTAATCAAGAACACTGAAGCTTTCTTT
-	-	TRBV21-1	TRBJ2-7	CASSFLPGAYRTYEQYF	TGTGCCAGCAGCTTTCTACCGGGGGCCTACCGGACCTACGAGCAGTACTTC
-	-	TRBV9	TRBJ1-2	CASSVGGPGYGYTF	TGTGCCAGCAGCGTAGGGGGGCCGGGCTATGGCTACACCTTC
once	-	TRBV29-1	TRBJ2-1	CSVKDGTNNEQFF	TGCAGCGTCAAGGATGGGACGAACAATGAGCAGTTCTTC
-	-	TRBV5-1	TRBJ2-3	CASSFLDTDTQYF	TGCGCCAGCAGTTTTTTGGACACAGATACGCAGTATTTT